This passage covers 2 T cell receptor beta chains from one sample sequenced in a study of blood T cells in healthy people across ages (dated by TCRdb to 2013 to 2016). Receptor amplification or capture employed 5' RACE. Sequencing instrument: Illumina HiSeq 2500. A second roughly 6 to 12 cycle PCR used a sample-barcoded 5' primer and a J-beta primer mix. The public reads were run again by TCRdb, first through fastp at Q25 and then through MiXCR, and only productive beta chains were kept. Entries are consolidated by CDR3 protein sequence, retaining the most common genes and DNA. The sample profile shows 800,000 to 950,000 distinct CDR3 sequences; around 29% of them were found once. The ten largest clonotypes hold 10% of the sample. These same data were also listed under a study on T cells of mothers and their children.

The sample was blood. These receptor sequences come from a middle-aged woman in good health.

A few counts support this clonotype. The V gene is TRBV5-1, the J gene TRBJ1-2, with a possible D match to TRBD1 (5 bases). V lost 0 bases, J lost 3 bases, and 15 bases lay in between. CDR3 length: 16 amino acids. Germline V CDR1 and CDR2: SGHRS, YFSETQ. The CDR3 is CASSLDAGPPDYGYTF. The DNA for the CDR3 is TGCGCCAGCAGCTTGGATGCAGGGCCCCCTGACTATGGCTACACCTTC.

V gene TRBV5-5 combines with J gene TRBJ2-5, with D uncertain. The CDR3 runs to 14 residues. Germline V CDR1 and CDR2: SGHKS, YYEKEE (reference sequence). V lost 4 bases and J 3 bases, leaving 13 bases between the germline ends. The CDR3 DNA is TGTGCCAGCAGCCTACCGGTAGGGAAAGAGACCCAGTACTTC. Its protein product is CASSLPVGKETQYF.